The 30 T cell receptor beta chains given below trace back to one sample, sequenced in a study of CD4 T cells in relation to SARS-CoV-2 and coronaviruses. Their specific antigens are unknown. Here immunoSEQ multiplex PCR was the method, and the copy in TCRdb shows in-frame clones only, minus some. The table records about 23,000 clones, 76% of them present only once. The unexposed donors gave CD4+ T cells in about 2011-2018, prior to COVID-19. CD4+ T cells were isolated from the cells after about nine days of culture. The sample comprised CD4+ T cells from PBMCs, cultured in vitro. The receptors derive from a human donor in good health.

In nucleotides, the CDR3 is TGTGCCAGCAGTTTATCCGGTCCAAACTATGGCTACACCTTC. Protein product: CASSLSGPNYGYTF. The rearrangement joins TRBV28 to TRBJ1-2; unclear D gene. V was clipped by 1 base and J by 2 bases, with 8 bases between them. Germline V gives CDR1 MDHEN, CDR2 SYDVKM. There are 14 residues in the CDR3.

The chain joins TRBV7-3 to TRBJ1-2; TRBD1 is a possible D gene (5 bases). Germline-derived CDR1 and CDR2 are SGHTA and FQGTGA. V lost 6 bases and J lost 3, with 11 bases in between. The CDR3 sequence is 13 residues long. The CDR3 protein is CASSPGRDYGYTF. The CDR3 DNA reads TGTGCCAGCAGTCCAGGGAGGGACTATGGCTACACCTTC.

This clone was detected only a few times. One end of the junction does not line up with germline, which may come from a read error. The V gene is TRBV3-1 (or the pseudogene TRBV3-2), the J gene TRBJ1-4; D may be TRBD1 (5 bases). Germline V gene lookup returns CDR1 LGHDT and CDR2 YNNKEL (reference sequence). The CDR3 loop spans 11 amino acids. DNA for the CDR3: TGTGCCAGCAGCCAGGGGACGGCTATCGTTTTT. It specifies CASSQGTAIVF.

The genes are TRBV7-2 and TRBJ1-1; 7 positions match TRBD1. Germline CDR1 and CDR2: SGHTA and FQGNSA. The CDR3 sequence is 14 residues long. V was pared by 2 bases and J by 3 bases, with 3 bases of the junction left unmatched. The CDR3 sequence: CASSLQGGDTEAFF. CDR3 in DNA: TGTGCCAGCAGCTTACAGGGGGGGGACACTGAAGCTTTCTTT.

This clone was recorded a few times. V and J are TRBV10-1 and TRBJ2-1; no clear D gene. CDR3 length: 15 amino acids. Between the trimmed V and J ends, which lost 6 bases and 6 bases, there was a span of 18 bases. Per the germline V gene, CDR1 is WNHNN and CDR2 is SYGVQD (reference sequence). This chain's CDR3 is CASSNPSIPPNEQFF. In nucleotides, the CDR3 is TGCGCCAGCAGCAATCCCAGCATCCCTCCCAATGAGCAGTTCTTC.

This sequence joins TRBV5-1 and TRBJ1-5; D might be TRBD1 (5 bases). V shed 3 bases and J shed 1 base, with 5 bases lying between them. Germline V gene lookup returns CDR1 SGHRS and CDR2 YFSETQ. The CDR3 sequence is 13 residues long. CDR3 region: CASSWDSNQPQHF. The DNA of the CDR3 is TGCGCCAGCAGCTGGGACAGCAATCAGCCCCAGCATTTT.

The chain joins TRBV5-5 to TRBJ2-7; TRBD1 is a possible D gene (8 bases). CDR1 and CDR2 (germline): SGHKS, YYEKEE (reference sequence). The length of the CDR3 is 14 residues. V lost 4 bases, J lost 4 bases, and 15 bases lay in between. For the CDR3, the DNA is TGTGCCAGCAGCCTCACAGGGGGGGAATACGAGCAGTACTTC. Protein sequence: CASSLTGGEYEQYF. The complete variable domain, with remaining parts taken from reference TRBV5-5 and TRBJ2-7, reads DAGVTQSPTHLIKTRGQQVTLRCSPISGHKSVSWYQQVLGQGPQFIFQYYEKEERGRGNFPDRFSARQFPNYSSELNVNALLLGDSALYLCASSLTGGEYEQYFGPGTRLTVT.

This clone was seen only once. The chain has TRBV20-1 and TRBJ2-7; possibly TRBD2 for D (5 bases). Looked up from germline, CDR1 is DFQATT and CDR2 is SNEGSKA (reference sequence). The CDR3 totals 11 residues. Trimming took off 6 bases at V and 2 bases at J, with 8 bases between the two ends. Here the CDR3 DNA reads TGCAGTGCCCTCGGGACCTACGAGCAGTACTTC. Amino acids: CSALGTYEQYF.

This clone was detected a few times. This rearrangement joins TRBV6-6 to TRBJ1-2; D gene ambiguous. The CDR3 is made up of 15 amino acids. The germline V gene encodes CDR1 MNHNY and CDR2 SVGAGI (reference sequence). The V end lost 6 bases, the J end lost 6 bases, and 20 bases lay between the germline ends. The CDR3 nucleotides read TGTGCCAGCAGCCTCCGAGAGGTGGGTTTGGATGGCTACACCTTC. Its translation is CASSLREVGLDGYTF.

This chain links TRBV15 with TRBJ2-1; 7 bases align to TRBD1. Unmatched junction bases numbered 8, after V lost 5 bases and J lost 4 bases. Germline-derived CDR1 and CDR2 are LNHNV and YYDKDF (reference sequence). This CDR3 spans 15 amino acids. This CDR3 reads CATSPRQGPYNEQFF. In DNA, the CDR3 is TGTGCCACCAGCCCGAGACAGGGACCATACAATGAGCAGTTCTTC.

The chain uses TRBV13 and TRBJ1-1; perhaps TRBD1 as D (5 bases). V lost 5 bases and J lost 7, with 8 bases in between. Germline lookup yields CDR1 PRHDT and CDR2 FYEKMQ (reference sequence). There are 11 residues in the CDR3. This CDR3 is CASSMGVEAFF. The CDR3, as DNA: TGTGCCAGCAGCATGGGGGTTGAAGCTTTCTTT.

The chain has TRBV13 and TRBJ1-2; D perhaps matches TRBD1 (5 bases). The length of the CDR3 is 15 residues. Germline CDR1 reads PRHDT; CDR2 reads FYEKMQ (reference sequence). V lost 0 bases and J 4 bases, leaving 12 bases between the germline ends. CDR3 sequence reads: CASSLGLQGPYGYTF. CDR3 nucleotide sequence: TGTGCCAGCAGCTTAGGCCTCCAGGGTCCCTATGGCTACACCTTC.

The chain is built from TRBV19 and TRBJ1-5; no clear D gene. CDR1 LNHDA and CDR2 SQIVND come from the germline V gene (reference sequence). This CDR3 is built from 13 residues. Trimming cost V 11 bases and J 3 bases, with 14 bases left between them. This CDR3 is CASTARINQPQHF. The CDR3 bases are TGTGCCTCGACTGCAAGGATCAATCAGCCCCAGCATTTT. Supplemented by reference TRBV19 and TRBJ1-5, the full variable domain reads DGGITQSPKYLFRKEGQNVTLSCEQNLNHDAMYWYRQDPGQGLRLIYYSQIVNDFQKGDIAEGYSVSREKKESFPLTVTSAQKNPTAFYLCASTARINQPQHFGDGTRLSIL.

The V gene is TRBV7-3, the J gene TRBJ1-1; D gene unclear. Germline V lookup: CDR1 SGHTA, CDR2 FQGTGA. This CDR3 is 13 amino acids long. V lost 0 bases, J lost 0 bases, and 2 bases lay in between. The CDR3 spells CASSLTLNTEAFF. In DNA form, the CDR3 reads TGTGCCAGCAGCTTAACTCTGAACACTGAAGCTTTCTTT. The entire variable domain, with the rest obtained from reference TRBV7-3 and TRBJ1-1, is as follows: GAGVSQTPSNKVTEKGKYVELRCDPISGHTALYWYRQSLGQGPEFLIYFQGTGAADDSGLPNDRFFAVRPEGSVSTLKIQRTERGDSAVYLCASSLTLNTEAFFGQGTRLTVV.

This chain joins TRBV5-1 and TRBJ2-3; 9 bases align to TRBD1. In germline, CDR1 is SGHRS, CDR2 YFSETQ. This CDR3 has 19 residues. V shed 0 bases, J shed 2 bases, and the junction held 13 bases outside the gene matches. The CDR3 DNA sequence: TGCGCCAGCAGCTTGGGGTCCGGACCGGGACAGGGTAACACAGATACGCAGTATTTT. Translated, it gives CASSLGSGPGQGNTDTQYF.

The rearrangement uses TRBV3-1 (or the pseudogene TRBV3-2) and TRBJ1-2; D is possibly TRBD1 (6 bases). This CDR3 spans 15 amino acids. Trimming removed 3 bases from V and 3 bases from J, with 14 bases in between. Germline CDR1 and CDR2: LGHDT and YNNKEL (reference sequence). The CDR3 is CASSQEQGVYYGYTF. The CDR3 bases are TGTGCCAGCAGCCAGGAACAGGGAGTTTACTATGGCTACACCTTC.

The chain uses TRBV9 and TRBJ2-1, with D uncertain. This CDR3 has 12 residues. CDR1 is SGDLS and CDR2 is YYNGEE in the germline V gene. With 1 base removed from V and 6 bases from J, the gap between germline ends came to 5 bases. CDR3 loop: CASSVYGNEQFF. The CDR3, as DNA: TGTGCCAGCAGCGTATACGGCAATGAGCAGTTCTTC.

This chain links TRBV6-1 with TRBJ1-3, with 10 nucleotides matching TRBD1. Trimming removed 3 bases from V and 1 base from J; junction bases left unmatched: 3. This CDR3 spans 16 amino acids. Germline assignment: CDR1 MNHNS and CDR2 SASEGT. CDR3 coding DNA: TGTGCCAGCAGTGACCCGGGACAGGGGTCTGGAAACACCATATATTTT. Its translation is CASSDPGQGSGNTIYF.

This clone was seen only once. The chain is built from TRBV2 and TRBJ2-1; 10 bases line up with TRBD2. The length of the CDR3 is 15 residues. Germline V gives CDR1 SNHLY, CDR2 FYNNEI. The J segment lost 7 bases and the V segment lost 4 bases, leaving 7 bases of the junction unmatched. Here the CDR3 reads CASSGTSGSSNEQFF. The CDR3 region has the DNA TGTGCCAGCAGTGGGACTAGCGGTTCATCTAATGAGCAGTTCTTC.

The chain uses TRBV18 and TRBJ2-7; 9 nucleotides line up with TRBD1. CDR1 and CDR2 from the germline V gene are KGHSH and LQKENI. This CDR3 has 16 amino acids. V trimming: 2 bases; J trimming: 4 bases; junction bases outside the gene matches: 9. In nucleotides, the CDR3 is TGTGCCAGCTCACCAGCGGGACAGGGTGGTAGGTACGAGCAGTACTTC. This gives the protein CASSPAGQGGRYEQYF.

CDR3 sequence: CASSSEMANYGYTF. The CDR3 DNA is TGTGCCAGCAGTTCTGAGATGGCTAACTATGGCTACACCTTC. The J gene is TRBJ1-2, the V gene TRBV28; D uncertain. The CDR3 contains 14 residues. V was shortened by 4 bases and J by 0 bases, with 9 bases between the two germline ends. Germline-derived CDR1 and CDR2 are MDHEN and SYDVKM.

This clone occurred once. The V and J genes are TRBV5-1 and TRBJ2-1; perhaps TRBD2 as D (5 bases). The CDR3 has 15 amino acids. The V end lost 4 bases, the J end lost 3 bases, and 14 bases lay between the germline ends. Germline V gives CDR1 SGHRS, CDR2 YFSETQ. CDR3 bases: TGCGCCAGCAGCGTCACCCAAGGAGGCTACAATGAGCAGTTCTTC. It codes for CASSVTQGGYNEQFF. The whole variable domain, remainder taken from reference TRBV5-1 and TRBJ2-1, is KAGVTQTPRYLIKTRGQQVTLSCSPISGHRSVSWYQQTPGQGLQFLFEYFSETQRNKGNFPGRFSGRQFSNSRSEMNVSTLELGDSALYLCASSVTQGGYNEQFFGPGTRLTVL.

V is TRBV15 and J is TRBJ1-2; D is possibly TRBD1 (5 bases). Germline CDR1 LNHNV, CDR2 YYDKDF (reference sequence). Trimming shortened V by 1 base and J by 1 base, and 10 bases separated the two germline ends. The CDR3 totals 15 residues. The CDR3 DNA is TGTGCCACCAGCAGAGCCCCTGACAGTAACTATGGCTACACCTTC. Protein sequence: CATSRAPDSNYGYTF.

The J gene is TRBJ1-1, the V gene TRBV6-1; D perhaps matches TRBD1 (5 bases). Germline CDR1 is MNHNS and CDR2 is SASEGT. The CDR3 has 13 residues. Trimming cost V 1 base and J 7 bases, with 10 bases left between them. The CDR3, as DNA: TGTGCCAGCAGTGAAGGGACACTCCGTGAAGCTTTCTTT. This encodes CASSEGTLREAFF.

The rearrangement uses TRBV9 and TRBJ2-3, with 10 bases fitting TRBD2. Trimming cost V 3 bases and J 6 bases; bases outside gene matches: 13. This CDR3 spans 17 amino acids. CDR1 is SGDLS, CDR2 YYNGEE, per germline. CDR3 bases: TGTGCCAGCAGCGCCTTAAGAGCGGGAGGGCCTCCCGATACGCAGTATTTT. This encodes CASSALRAGGPPDTQYF.

The chain couples TRBV5-1 to TRBJ2-3; 7 bases line up with TRBD1. Germline V gives CDR1 SGHRS, CDR2 YFSETQ. Losses at the gene ends were 5 bases for V and 0 bases for J; bases not matched to a gene: 6. The CDR3 is 15 residues long. The CDR3 reads CASSYDRDSTDTQYF. In nucleotides, the CDR3 is TGCGCCAGCAGTTACGACAGGGATAGCACAGATACGCAGTATTTT.

This clone has just one count. The chain carries TRBV6-4 and TRBJ2-5; D assignment may be TRBD1 or TRBD2 (5 bases each). The CDR3 runs 14 residues. V lost 3 bases and J 5 bases, leaving 13 bases between the germline ends. Germline V CDR1 and CDR2: MRHNA, SNTAGT. CDR3 DNA sequence: TGTGCCAGCAGTGATGAGGGGTCACGGGAGACCCAGTACTTC. This encodes CASSDEGSRETQYF.

V and J are TRBV2 and TRBJ2-5; possibly TRBD1 or TRBD2 for D (5 bases each). The CDR3 has 14 amino acids. V was shortened by 8 bases and J by 4 bases, with 17 bases between the two germline ends. Germline-derived CDR1 and CDR2 are SNHLY and FYNNEI. The chain's CDR3 is CASVRDGAGETQYF. In DNA, the CDR3 is TGTGCCAGCGTACGGGACGGGGCCGGAGAGACCCAGTACTTC.

The genes are TRBV10-3 and TRBJ1-6, with unresolved D. Germline lookup yields CDR1 ENHRY and CDR2 SYGVKD. This CDR3 region has 14 residues. V lost 3 bases to trimming and J lost 7 bases, with 10 bases between them. The CDR3 coding sequence is TGTGCCATCAGTGATAATTACGGGAATTCACCCCTCCACTTT. It specifies CAISDNYGNSPLHF.

This clone was picked up a small number of times. The rearrangement uses TRBV30 and TRBJ2-7, with 8 bases lining up with TRBD1. The trim removed 3 bases at V and 4 bases at J, leaving 11 bases unmatched. This CDR3 spans 15 amino acids. Looked up from germline, CDR1 is GTSNPN and CDR2 is SVGIG (reference sequence). The CDR3 DNA reads TGTGCCTGGAGCCCTATGGGCAGGGGGCTGTACGAGCAGTACTTC. Translating it yields CAWSPMGRGLYEQYF.